This T cell receptor beta chain came from a study of blood T cell repertoires in COVID-19. Whole-study context: Both acute and convalescent COVID-19 samples were obtained from the United States, Italy and Spain. The cDNA or gDNA used as material had been derived from T cells, B-cell-depleted T cells, or PBMCs.

V lost 0 bases and J lost 6, with 11 bases in between. The CDR3 extends over 14 amino acids. The germline V gene encodes CDR1 SEHNR and CDR2 FQNEAQ (reference sequence). In the original processing: The assay estimated nucleated cells by amplifying reference gene primers. Measured with immunoSEQ multiplex PCR; TCRdb has only the in-frame clones, and not every one. The DNA gave D and trimming, while V, J and clone size come from that table. Of around 700,000 clones listed, over 80% are singletons. The sequencing sample was made of peripheral blood. V usage is TRBV7-9 and J usage is TRBJ1-2; D call uncertain. This receptor was obtained from a woman in her late teens or twenties with acute or convalescent COVID-19. CDR3 DNA sequence: TGTGCCAGCAGCTTAGCGGGGAGGTGGGATGGCTACACCTTC. As protein: CASSLAGRWDGYTF. The full variable domain, completed using reference TRBV7-9 and TRBJ1-2, is DTGVSQNPRHKITKRGQNVTFRCDPISEHNRLYWYRQTLGQGPEFLTYFQNEAQLEKSRLLSDRFSAERPKGSFSTLEIQRTEQGDSAMYLCASSLAGRWDGYTFGSGTRLTVV.